These 30 T cell receptor beta chains share one sample of origin, sequenced in a study of identical twins (dated by TCRdb to 2016 to 2017). Library preparation was by 5' RACE. The listed sequencing device is Illumina HiSeq 2000. TCRdb passed the public sequencing reads through fastp at Q25 and MiXCR, retaining productive beta sequences. Records with the same CDR3 protein are collapsed into one entry carrying the most frequent genes and DNA. This sample holds about 690,000 distinct CDR3 sequences; around 5.7% were observed only once. The ten largest clonotypes hold under 2% of the sample. Sequencing was done on a sample of naive T cells sorted from blood. What the cell subset or site label conveys for this sample: cells isolated with a human naive T-cell isolation kit. These receptors came from a man younger than 30 in good health.

This clonotype was detected ten times or more. The rearrangement joins TRBV20-1 to TRBJ2-4; D might be TRBD2 (5 bases). V was cut by 6 bases and J by 0 bases, with 12 bases left in between. The CDR3 has 14 amino acids. CDR1 and CDR2 from the germline V gene are DFQATT and SNEGSKA (reference sequence). The CDR3 bases are TGCAGTGCCCGAATGGCGGGAGCCAAAAACATTCAGTACTTC. This codes for CSARMAGAKNIQYF.

This clonotype was counted at least ten times. The chain carries TRBV12-3 or TRBV12-4 and TRBJ2-1; D is unresolved. The V gene lost 4 bases and the J gene lost 3 bases, with 16 bases spanning the gap. The CDR3 length is 16 residues. CDR3 nucleotide sequence: TGTGCCAGCAGTTCCCGAAGGGCCAGACTCTACAATGAGCAGTTCTTC. It specifies CASSSRRARLYNEQFF.

This clonotype appeared many times. The chain carries TRBV5-1 and TRBJ2-7; no clear D. V gave up 0 bases and J gave up 4 bases, with 14 bases separating them. CDR1 SGHRS and CDR2 YFSETQ come from the germline V gene. The length of the CDR3 is 15 residues. CDR3 bases: TGCGCCAGCAGCTTGGTCAGCTCCTCTTCGTACGAGCAGTACTTC. Protein: CASSLVSSSSYEQYF. Using reference TRBV5-1 and TRBJ2-7 for the parts outside the CDR3, the full variable domain is KAGVTQTPRYLIKTRGQQVTLSCSPISGHRSVSWYQQTPGQGLQFLFEYFSETQRNKGNFPGRFSGRQFSNSRSEMNVSTLELGDSALYLCASSLVSSSSYEQYFGPGTRLTVT.

This clonotype was seen at least ten times. The CDR3 reads CASSQERIETYEQYF. The CDR3 nucleotides are TGCGCCAGCAGCCAAGAGCGGATAGAAACCTACGAGCAGTACTTC. The rearrangement links TRBV4-3 to TRBJ2-7; the D is unclear. Per the germline V gene, CDR1 is LGHNA and CDR2 is YSLEER. V was clipped by 0 bases and J by 2 bases, with 11 bases between them. The CDR3 totals 15 residues.

The chain uses TRBV9 and TRBJ2-7; 12 nucleotides agree with TRBD1. The CDR3 has 18 residues. V shed 0 bases and J 0 bases; nucleotides not matched to a gene: 7. The V gene's germline CDR1 is SGDLS and CDR2 YYNGEE. CDR3 nucleotide sequence: TGTGCCAGCAGCGTAGGAGGTCGGGACAGGGGGCTCTCCTACGAGCAGTACTTC. Protein product: CASSVGGRDRGLSYEQYF.

The sample holds many counts of this clonotype. V and J are TRBV10-3 and TRBJ1-3, with D possibly TRBD1 on 5 matching bases. Germline V gene sequence: CDR1 ENHRY, CDR2 SYGVKD. Trimming took off 10 bases at V and 6 bases at J, with 16 bases between the two ends. CDR3 size: 13 residues. The CDR3 region is CATSQGTANTIYF. CDR3 sequence (DNA): TGTGCCACCTCCCAGGGAACTGCAAACACCATATATTTT.

This clonotype was counted ten times or more. The J gene is TRBJ2-1, the V gene TRBV10-3; the D is unclear. This CDR3 contains 14 residues. Trimming left V 4 bases short and J 2 bases short, with 9 bases between. Germline lookup yields CDR1 ENHRY and CDR2 SYGVKD. The DNA for the CDR3 is TGTGCCATCAGTGTACGAGATGCCTACAATGAGCAGTTCTTC. The encoded protein is CAISVRDAYNEQFF.

Ten or more counts support this clonotype. V is TRBV20-1 and J is TRBJ2-5; TRBD1 matches 7 bases. Germline CDR1 DFQATT, CDR2 SNEGSKA (reference sequence). With 3 bases clipped from V and 0 bases from J, the junction kept 7 bases outside the gene matches. The CDR3 is made up of 15 amino acids. CDR3 in amino acids: CSASLPRGHQETQYF. The CDR3, as DNA: TGCAGTGCTAGCCTTCCGAGGGGGCACCAAGAGACCCAGTACTTC.

In its sample, this clonotype was seen many times. J is TRBJ2-1 and V is TRBV20-1, with TRBD2 matching 8 bases. V gave up 0 bases and J gave up 2 bases; unmatched junction bases: 12. CDR1 is DFQATT, CDR2 SNEGSKA, per germline (reference sequence). This CDR3 contains 18 residues. The CDR3 nucleotides are TGCAGTGCTAGAGATCCCAATGAAGCGGGAGAGCCCTACAATGAGCAGTTCTTC. Its translation: CSARDPNEAGEPYNEQFF.

Comments on this clonotype: Being one base from a much bigger clone, this may be a read error. The chain combines TRBV7-9 with TRBJ2-2, with 9 bases matching TRBD1. This CDR3 spans 15 amino acids. The germline V gene has CDR1 SEHNR and CDR2 FQNEAQ (reference sequence). CDR3 region: CAGSPRTGEPGELFF. The CDR3 nucleotides are TGTGCCGGCAGCCCGCGGACAGGGGAACCCGGGGAGCTGTTTTTT. Together with reference TRBV7-9 and TRBJ2-2, the CDR3 gives the full variable domain: DTGVSQNPRHKITKRGQNVTFRCDPISEHNRLYWYRQTLGQGPEFLTYFQNEAQLEKSRLLSDRFSAERPKGSFSTLEIQRTEQGDSAMYLCAGSPRTGEPGELFFGEGSRLTVL.

Many counts were recorded for this clonotype. The chain combines TRBV5-1 with TRBJ1-1; perhaps TRBD1 as D (5 bases). The CDR3 loop spans 14 amino acids. Trimming took 0 bases from V and 1 from J, leaving 7 bases between them. Germline CDR1 is SGHRS and CDR2 is YFSETQ. DNA for the CDR3: TGCGCCAGCAGCTTGGGACAGAGGAACACTGAAGCTTTCTTT. Protein: CASSLGQRNTEAFF.

This clonotype was picked up many times. This sequence joins TRBV12-3 or TRBV12-4 and TRBJ2-3; TRBD2 is a possible D gene (7 bases). The CDR3 is 16 amino acids. Trimming pared 7 bases from V and 2 bases from J, leaving 19 bases between. CDR3 sequence: CASIPSRGGPTDTQYF. DNA of the CDR3: TGTGCCAGCATCCCCTCAAGGGGGGGGCCCACAGATACGCAGTATTTT.

The rearrangement joins TRBV28 to TRBJ2-7, with 8 positions matching TRBD2. The CDR3 sequence is 17 residues long. Germline loops: CDR1 MDHEN, CDR2 SYDVKM. Unmatched junction bases numbered 11, after V lost 4 bases and J lost 0 bases. The CDR3 loop is CASSYKASGLSSYEQYF. The CDR3 DNA is TGTGCCAGCAGTTATAAAGCTAGCGGGCTAAGCTCCTACGAGCAGTACTTC.

In regard to this clonotype: A much larger clone differs from this one at a single base, so this may be a read error. The final CDR3 position lacks the conserved phenylalanine or tryptophan, pointing to a likely read error. This chain joins TRBV10-1 and TRBJ2-1; the D gene is possibly TRBD1 (7 bases). The V and J ends lost 6 bases and 6 bases respectively, with 15 bases between them. The CDR3 consists of 14 residues. The V gene's germline CDR1 is WNHNN and CDR2 SYGVQD (reference sequence). CDR3 in amino acids: CASSGHRGGNEQFI. In nucleotides, the CDR3 is TGCGCCAGCAGCGGTCACAGGGGAGGCAATGAGCAGTTCATC.

This clonotype has more than one count but fewer than ten. The chain joins TRBV18 to TRBJ2-1, with no clear D. Germline V CDR1 and CDR2: KGHSH, LQKENI. The V gene lost 0 bases and the J gene lost 12 bases, with 9 bases spanning the gap. This CDR3 region has 12 residues. CDR3 DNA: TGTGCCAGCTCACCACCCGGTCTAGGGCAGTTCTTC. Protein: CASSPPGLGQFF.

The genes are TRBV20-1 and TRBJ1-1; weak D call: TRBD1 (5 bases). Deletions cut 3 bases from V and 6 bases from J, with 8 bases between. The germline gives CDR1 DFQATT, CDR2 SNEGSKA (reference sequence). The CDR3 length is 11 residues. DNA for the CDR3: TGCAGTGCTAGTTCGGGGGCTGAAGCTTTCTTT. It is translated as CSASSGAEAFF.

This clonotype was counted between two and nine times. The V gene is TRBV7-8, the J gene TRBJ1-5, with TRBD1 matching 7 bases. The trim removed 5 bases at V and 7 bases at J, leaving 5 bases unmatched. The CDR3 sequence is 13 residues long. CDR1 SGHVS and CDR2 FQNEAQ come from the germline V gene. CDR3 sequence (DNA): TGTGCCAGCAGCCCGACAGGGTTACAGCCCCAGCATTTT. It is translated as CASSPTGLQPQHF.

This clonotype showed up just a few times. CDR3 coding DNA: TGTGCCAGTAGTAAGGCCGGGACAGAGGTTTGGGGCTACACCTTC. As protein: CASSKAGTEVWGYTF. The chain employs TRBV19 and TRBJ1-2; 7 bases fit TRBD1. The CDR3 length is 15 residues. Per the germline V gene, CDR1 is LNHDA and CDR2 is SQIVND (reference sequence). The trim removed 4 bases at V and 8 bases at J, leaving 13 bases unmatched.

There are many counts of this clonotype. This sequence joins TRBV6-5 and TRBJ2-7; D is uncertain. Germline CDR1 reads MNHEY; CDR2 reads SVGAGI. The CDR3 runs to 12 residues. The V and J ends lost 7 bases and 6 bases respectively, with 13 bases between them. CDR3 loop: CASKNWTLEQYV. CDR3 sequence (DNA): TGTGCCAGCAAGAATTGGACGCTCGAGCAGTACGTC.

The table lists this clonotype with many counts. The chain links TRBV9 to TRBJ1-4; no definite D call. Trimming stripped 3 bases from V and 8 bases from J, with 14 bases between. In germline, CDR1 is SGDLS, CDR2 YYNGEE. The CDR3 extends over 14 amino acids. This chain's CDR3 is CASSALGAGEKLFF. Here the CDR3 DNA reads TGTGCCAGCAGCGCTTTGGGTGCAGGAGAAAAACTGTTTTTT. Looking up the rest from reference TRBV9 and TRBJ1-4 gives the full variable domain: DSGVTQTPKHLITATGQRVTLRCSPRSGDLSVYWYQQSLDQGLQFLIQYYNGEERAKGNILERFSAQQFPDLHSELNLSSLELGDSALYFCASSALGAGEKLFFGSGTQLSVL.

The V and J genes are TRBV5-1 and TRBJ1-1, with D tentatively TRBD1 (6 bases). Germline values: CDR1 SGHRS, CDR2 YFSETQ. Between the trimmed V and J ends, which lost 6 bases and 6 bases, there was a span of 15 bases. The CDR3 spans 13 residues. The CDR3 is CASKGDELAEAFF. The CDR3 bases are TGCGCCAGCAAGGGGGACGAGCTGGCTGAAGCTTTCTTT.

This clonotype appeared many times. This sequence joins TRBV20-1 and TRBJ2-3; tentative D call: TRBD2 (6 bases). Germline V CDR1 and CDR2: DFQATT, SNEGSKA (reference sequence). The CDR3 contains 17 residues. Trimming removed 4 bases at V and 5 bases at J, with 25 bases between. This CDR3 reads CSAKGTFREQSRDTQYF. For the CDR3, the DNA is TGCAGTGCTAAAGGGACTTTCAGAGAACAAAGTCGAGATACGCAGTATTTT.

This clonotype has ten or more counts. The rearrangement uses TRBV7-6 and TRBJ1-1, with 7 positions matching TRBD1. The CDR3 consists of 15 residues. The trim removed 4 bases at V and 2 bases at J, leaving 7 bases unmatched. In germline, CDR1 is SGHVS, CDR2 FNYEAQ. CDR3 sequence (DNA): TGTGCCAGCAGCTCATTGGGACAGACCAACACTGAAGCTTTCTTT. This gives the protein CASSSLGQTNTEAFF.

The sample holds a few counts of this clonotype. At one end, the junction sequence differs from germline, possibly due to a read error. The V call is TRBV4-3, the J call TRBJ2-5, with D unclear. The CDR3 extends over 12 amino acids. Germline-derived CDR1 and CDR2 are LGHNA and YSLEER. Here the CDR3 reads CASSQDFGTLDF. The CDR3 coding sequence is TGCGCCAGCAGCCAAGACTTTGGAACTCTAGACTTC.

This clonotype has a handful of counts. The V and J genes are TRBV5-1 and TRBJ2-4; TRBD1 matches at 7 bases. CDR1 is SGHRS and CDR2 is YFSETQ in the germline V gene. Trimming cost V 0 bases and J 8 bases; bases outside gene matches: 5. CDR3 length: 14 residues. CDR3 in amino acids: CASSLEAGGHIQYF. DNA of the CDR3: TGCGCCAGCAGCTTGGAGGCAGGGGGTCACATTCAGTACTTC.

The chain recombines TRBV3-1 with TRBJ1-5; 8 nucleotides agree with TRBD1. CDR1 is LGHDT, CDR2 YNNKEL, per germline (reference sequence). This CDR3 is 16 amino acids long. The J segment lost 6 bases and the V segment lost 2 bases, leaving 9 bases of the junction unmatched. In DNA form, the CDR3 reads TGTGCCAGCAGCCAAATCTTGACAGGGGAGGTTCAGCCCCAGCATTTT. Translating gives CASSQILTGEVQPQHF.

This clonotype was counted ten times or more. Here the CDR3 DNA reads TGCGCCAGCAGCTTGGACAAGACCCAGTACTTC. It yields the protein CASSLDKTQYF. V is TRBV5-1 and J is TRBJ2-5; D unclear. Per the germline V gene, CDR1 is SGHRS and CDR2 is YFSETQ. CDR3 length: 11 amino acids. Trimming left V 0 bases short and J 6 bases short, with 3 bases between.

This clonotype showed up many times. The rearrangement joins TRBV12-3 or TRBV12-4 to TRBJ2-3; D possibly matches TRBD1 or TRBD2 (6 bases each). CDR3 length equals 16 residues. Trimming removed 5 bases from V and 1 base from J, with 16 bases in between. The CDR3 DNA reads as TGTGCCAGCAGTGCTCTTGGGGGGCTGGGCACAGATACGCAGTATTTT. Protein: CASSALGGLGTDTQYF.

This clonotype was recorded a few times. The genes are TRBV14 and TRBJ2-1; TRBD2 matches at 7 bases. There are 15 residues in the CDR3. V dropped 4 bases and J dropped 4; count of bases not matched to a gene: 7. CDR1 SGHDN and CDR2 FVKESK come from the germline V gene. The CDR3 DNA is TGTGCCAGCAGCCCACTAGCGTCGGCGTACAATGAGCAGTTCTTC. Translating it yields CASSPLASAYNEQFF.

The V call is TRBV30, the J call TRBJ2-1, with TRBD1 identical over 9 bases. The V segment lost 3 bases and the J segment 0 bases; nucleotides outside the gene matches: 0. This CDR3 has 14 residues. Per the germline V gene, CDR1 is GTSNPN and CDR2 is SVGIG (reference sequence). Here the CDR3 DNA reads TGTGCCTGGAGGGACAGGGGCTCCTACAATGAGCAGTTCTTC. As protein: CAWRDRGSYNEQFF.